This T cell receptor (beta chain) was found in a study of cytomegalovirus exposure and HLA in healthy donors. Study overall: The Caucasian-associated ancestry cluster held around 76% of 398 genotyped donors.

The CDR3 totals 13 residues. CDR1 is GTSNPN and CDR2 is SVGIG in the germline V gene (reference sequence). V was shortened by 3 bases and J by 10 bases, with 13 bases between the two germline ends. Overall study findings and caveats: Using the classifier, cytomegalovirus status was reportedly diagnosed with high specificity and sensitivity. A later analysis reportedly found that, within productive TCRs, an Asian-associated ancestry cluster had fewer N-insertions than the mean observed across the roughly 690 donors.

The PCR contained 60 Vbeta and 13 Jbeta primers. Method: immunoSEQ multiplex PCR; TCRdb's copy keeps in-frame clones and lacks some. The table for this sample gives 55,000 to 85,000 clones. Samples came from healthy bone marrow donors. As regards this clone: Its matching antigen is unknown. Different DNA sequences within this sample yield the same CDR3.

This chain joins TRBV30 and TRBJ1-6; possible D gene TRBD1, 5 bases. The origin of this receptor is a young woman in good health and CMV-seronegative. What was sequenced was PBMCs. CDR3 protein: CAWRDSGSSPLHF. In DNA, the CDR3 is TGTGCCTGGAGGGATTCAGGGTCGTCACCCCTCCACTTT.